This entry describes one T cell receptor (beta chain). Its matching antigen is unknown. Then a second PCR, running roughly 6 to 12 cycles, was carried out with a sample-barcoded 5' primer and a J-beta primer mix. Every cDNA molecule bore a tag from a template-switch adaptor containing 12 random nucleotides. Using its own MiXCR run on the 5' RACE reads, TCRdb lists one record per CDR3 protein. Counted here are roughly 900,000 distinct CDR3 sequences, about 48% occurring once; the ten biggest clones make up around 15%. Trimming pared 7 bases from V and 1 base from J, leaving 11 bases between. The length of the CDR3 is 13 residues. Germline V lookup: CDR1 SNHLY, CDR2 FYNNEI. The sample comes from a study of blood T cells in healthy people across ages. Overall study results and limits: When set beside aged donors, long-lived donors presented more naive CD4+ cells and higher diversity. Per million T cells, the diversity of TCR beta decreased roughly linearly as age advanced. Naive and antigen-experienced cells were not separated, limiting conclusive comparison.

Sequencing was done on a sample of blood. This TCR came from a man aged 25 to 45 in good health. This rearrangement joins TRBV2 to TRBJ2-7; D assignment may be TRBD1 or TRBD2 (5 bases each). CDR3 amino acids: CASKGTLSYEQYF. Here the CDR3 DNA reads TGTGCCAGCAAGGGGACGTTGTCCTACGAGCAGTACTTC.